This T cell receptor beta chain was profiled in a study of blood T cells in healthy people across ages. A J-beta primer mix and a sample-barcoded 5' primer were used in a second PCR of about 7 to 12 cycles. A template-switch adaptor with 12 random nucleotides tagged each cDNA molecule. TCRdb independently ran MiXCR on the 5' RACE reads; one entry per CDR3 protein. The data hold roughly 800,000 distinct CDR3 sequences, with 58% observed a single time. This CDR3 contains 14 residues. V lost 5 bases, J lost 3 bases, and 16 bases lay in between. The germline V gene has CDR1 SQVTM and CDR2 ANQGSEA. In this sample, this clonotype turned up a few times.

The sample was blood. The TCR originated in a man between 25 and 39 years old in good health. The gene calls are TRBV29-1 and TRBJ1-1; TRBD1 is a possible D gene (6 bases). CDR3 residues: CSVSRGEGDTEAFF. The CDR3 region has the DNA TGCAGCGTTTCTCGCGGAGAGGGGGACACTGAAGCTTTCTTT.